A selection of T cell receptor beta chains follows, all from one sample in a study of T cell changes during pregnancy in multiple sclerosis. Only in-frame clones appear in the TCRdb table, and some are missing; sequencing was by immunoSEQ multiplex PCR. The table records 25,000 to 30,000 clones, 89% of them present only once. The sample was CD4+ T cells from peripheral blood mononuclear cells, taken in the first trimester of pregnancy. The receptors shown here come from a female donor in good health, enrolled as a control in a pregnancy study. CDR3s include the opening cysteine and the closing phenylalanine or tryptophan. Each record gives: J gene, clone size, D gene, V gene, CDR3 DNA, CDR3 protein. D genes are given only for firm matches. Size is stated for part of the rows, as once, few or many counts, or as a class when the clone is expanded.

TRBJ1-1 . . TRBV18 TGTGCCAGCTCAGAGACAGGTACGAACACTGAAGCTTTCTTT CASSETGTNTEAFF
TRBJ1-3 . . TRBV5-6 TGTGCCAGCAGCTTGGACAGGCCCTCTGGAAACACCATATATTTT CASSLDRPSGNTIYF
TRBJ2-3 . . TRBV18 TGTGCCAGCTCACCAATCGCTAACGTGGCAGATACGCAGTATTTT CASSPIANVADTQYF
TRBJ1-2 . . TRBV7-2 TGTGCCAGCAGCTTATTAGGGGGGGCGAACTATGGCTACACCTTC CASSLLGGANYGYTF
TRBJ2-3 . . TRBV9 TGTGCCAGCAGCGTAGGGGCGGGGAGCACAGATACGCAGTATTTT CASSVGAGSTDTQYF
TRBJ2-1 . . TRBV7-6 TGTGCCAGCAGCTTATTTCGGGGAAATGAGCAGTTCTTC CASSLFRGNEQFF
TRBJ1-1 . TRBD1 TRBV29-1 TGCAGCGCCTCGACAGGGGCGAACACTGAAGCTTTCTTT CSASTGANTEAFF
TRBJ2-1 . TRBD1 TRBV29-1 TGCAGCGCCTCGACAGGGCGGGCCCACAATGAGCAGTTCTTC CSASTGRAHNEQFF
TRBJ1-6 . . TRBV6-1 TGTGCCAGCAGTGAAGCTCCAACGGGGATATATAATTCACCCCTCCACTTT CASSEAPTGIYNSPLHF
TRBJ2-3 . . TRBV11-2 TGTGCCAGCAGCTTAGCGGCGGGAGATACGCAGTATTTT CASSLAAGDTQYF
TRBJ2-3 . TRBD2 TRBV2 TGTGCCAGCAGTAGAGTCCCGGGACTAGCGGGAGCCGTGTCAGGCACAGATACGCAGTATTTT CASSRVPGLAGAVSGTDTQYF
TRBJ2-7 . . TRBV5-6 TGTGCCAGCAGCTTGCCGGGAGCCGGCGAGCAGTACTTC CASSLPGAGEQYF
TRBJ2-1 . TRBD2 TRBV2 TGTGCCAGCAGTGCGCGACTAGCGGGAGTCTATGAGCAGTTCTTC CASSARLAGVYEQFF
TRBJ1-2 . . TRBV4-2 TGTGCCAGCAGCCAAGAAGTCATTGCTGGGGGCAACTATGGCTACACCTTC CASSQEVIAGGNYGYTF
TRBJ1-2 . TRBD1 TRBV30 TGTGCCTGGATCCCGGGACAGGGGTTTGGCTACACCTTC CAWIPGQGFGYTF
TRBJ1-6 once . TRBV15 TGTGCCACCAGCCTAGGACAGAATTCACCCCTCCACTTT CATSLGQNSPLHF
TRBJ1-2 . TRBD1 TRBV28 TGTGCCAGCAGTTTGACAGGGTGGAATGGCTACACCTTC CASSLTGWNGYTF
TRBJ2-3 . TRBD1 TRBV15 TGTGCCACCAGCAGAGATTTTGGTAGGGGGCCCCGGAGAGATACGCAGTATTTT CATSRDFGRGPRRDTQYF
TRBJ2-1 . TRBD2 TRBV7-3 TGTGCCAGCAGCTCAGCGGGAGGTTACAATGAGCAGTTCTTC CASSSAGGYNEQFF
TRBJ2-5 . TRBD2 TRBV7-6 TGTGCCAGCAGCCCGCTAGCGGGAGCGCGAGAGACCCAGTACTTC CASSPLAGARETQYF
TRBJ2-1 . TRBD1 TRBV5-6 TGTGCCAGCAGCAAGGGACAGCCTGACCTCAATGAGCAGTTCTTC CASSKGQPDLNEQFF
TRBJ2-1 once TRBD2 TRBV9 TGTGCCAGCGGTGGGGTAGCGGGTTACAATGAGCAGTTCTTC CASGGVAGYNEQFF
TRBJ2-7 . . TRBV7-2 TGTGCCAGCAGGGGCCCCGGGGGAGGATCCTCCTACGAGCAGTACTTC CASRGPGGGSSYEQYF
TRBJ2-7 . TRBD1 TRBV28 TGTGCCAGCAGTTCAACAGGACAGGCCTACGAGCAGTACTTC CASSSTGQAYEQYF
TRBJ2-3 few . TRBV4-2 TGTGCCAGCAGCCAAGTGGCCACAGATACGCAGTATTTT CASSQVATDTQYF
TRBJ2-7 . TRBD2 TRBV27 TGTGCCAGCGGACAGCTAGCGGGAGGGCCTTCCTACGAGCAGTACTTC CASGQLAGGPSYEQYF
TRBJ1-1 . TRBD1 TRBV10-3 TGTGCCATCAGTGAGACCCGCCAGGGGGCTGAAGCTTTCTTT CAISETRQGAEAFF
TRBJ2-5 . TRBD2 TRBV11-3 TGTGCCAGCAGCTTAGGATCGGCTAGCGGGGGCTGGGAGACCCAGTACTTC CASSLGSASGGWETQYF
TRBJ2-3 . . TRBV5-6 TGTGCCAGCAGCTTGGAAGCGGGCGATACGCAGTATTTT CASSLEAGDTQYF
TRBJ2-7 few . TRBV5-4 TGTGCCAGCAGCTTGGACCAGCGAAGCTCCTACGAGCAGTACTTC CASSLDQRSSYEQYF
TRBJ1-2 . TRBD1 TRBV30 TGTGCCTGGAGTGGGCAGGGGGCGCAAGACTATGGCTACACCTTC CAWSGQGAQDYGYTF
TRBJ2-3 . . TRBV28 TGTGCCAGCAGTCGAGGGGGAAAGCCCAGCACAGATACGCAGTATTTT CASSRGGKPSTDTQYF
TRBJ1-5 . . TRBV2 TGTGCCAGCAGCTCGACAGAATTGAATCAGCCCCAGCATTTT CASSSTELNQPQHF
TRBJ2-7 . TRBD1 TRBV19 TGTGCCAGTAGTTCCGGGACAGGCTCCTACGAGCAGTACTTC CASSSGTGSYEQYF
TRBJ2-5 . TRBD1 TRBV28 TGTGCCAGCAGTACCGGACAGGCGGAGACCCAGTACTTC CASSTGQAETQYF
TRBJ1-1 . . TRBV18 TGTGCCAGCTCACCAACAGGGACCACTGAAGCTTTCTTT CASSPTGTTEAFF
TRBJ1-4 . . TRBV4-2 TGTGCCAGCGAGGTAGGGAGTGGAACTAATGAAAAACTGTTTTTT CASEVGSGTNEKLFF
TRBJ1-1 . . TRBV19 TGTGCCAGTAGTACATTTTACAGTCCGCCTAACACTGAAGCTTTCTTT CASSTFYSPPNTEAFF
TRBJ2-7 . TRBD2 TRBV5-1 TGCGCCAGCAGCCCGCAGACTAGCGGGTTGCCTACGGGCAAGGGCGAGCAGTACTTC CASSPQTSGLPTGKGEQYF
TRBJ1-3 . . TRBV6-5 TGTGCCAGCAGTTATTTTCCCACAGGGTCTGGAAACACCATATATTTT CASSYFPTGSGNTIYF
TRBJ1-4 . TRBD1 TRBV7-9 TGTGCCAGCAGCTTAAAACAGGGGGCTGAAAAACTGTTTTTT CASSLKQGAEKLFF
TRBJ1-1 . . TRBV4-3 TGCGCCAGCAGCCAAGACGCGGGCAGGAGAGGGAACACTGAAGCTTTCTTT CASSQDAGRRGNTEAFF
TRBJ2-3 . TRBD2 TRBV19 TGTGCCAGTAGTATACAACGGGGGGACTCTTACACAGATACGCAGTATTTT CASSIQRGDSYTDTQYF
TRBJ2-5 . . TRBV7-7 TGTGCTAGCAGCCTAGGACAGTTCCAAGAGACCCAGTACTTC CASSLGQFQETQYF
TRBJ1-2 . TRBD1 TRBV18 TGTGCCAGCTCACTTCCCGGGACAGGGGTTGATGGCTACACCTTC CASSLPGTGVDGYTF
TRBJ2-3 . . TRBV19 TGTGCCAGTAGTATTAGAGATACGCAGTATTTT CASSIRDTQYF
TRBJ1-5 . TRBD1 TRBV19 TGTGCCAGTACCGTACAGGGGACGGTTGTTCAGCCCCAGCATTTT CASTVQGTVVQPQHF
TRBJ1-1 . TRBD1 TRBV11-2 TGTGCCAGCAGCTCACAGGGGTTGGCCACTGAAGCTTTCTTT CASSSQGLATEAFF
TRBJ1-3 . . TRBV29-1 TGCAGCGTCTCGTTCACGACAAGTAGCTCTGGAAACACCATATATTTT CSVSFTTSSSGNTIYF
TRBJ2-5 . . TRBV2 TGTGCCAGCAGTGCGGTAGAGCAAGAGACCCAGTACTTC CASSAVEQETQYF
TRBJ2-1 . . TRBV7-2 TGTGCCAGCAGCCCAACAATAACCTCCTACAATGAGCAGTTCTTC CASSPTITSYNEQFF
TRBJ1-2 . . TRBV19 TGTGCCAGTAGTATAGAGGCGGGGCTGAGCACTAACTATGGCTACACCTTC CASSIEAGLSTNYGYTF
TRBJ2-7 . TRBD2 TRBV28 TGTGCCAGCAGGTCGAGCGGGAACACCTACGAGCAGTACTTC CASRSSGNTYEQYF
TRBJ1-2 . . TRBV5-4 TGTGCCAGCAGCTCCTCGCCGGGGGTCTATGGCTACACCTTC CASSSSPGVYGYTF
TRBJ1-5 . TRBD1 TRBV6-5 TGTGCCAGCCGCCGACAGGGGGGTCAGCCCCAGCATTTT CASRRQGGQPQHF
TRBJ1-1 . . TRBV14 TGTGCCAGCAGCCAAGACCCCGTAACTGAAGCTTTCTTT CASSQDPVTEAFF
TRBJ2-7 few . TRBV19 TGTGCCAGTAGCGAGGGGACATCGGCCGAGCAGTACTTC CASSEGTSAEQYF
TRBJ2-1 . . TRBV6-6 TGTGCCAGCGACAGGGACTCGAACCACAATGAGCAGTTCTTC CASDRDSNHNEQFF
TRBJ1-2 . TRBD1 TRBV9 TGTGCCAGCAGCGCCGAAGGGACAGCTCGTAACTATGGCTACACCTTC CASSAEGTARNYGYTF